The 24 T cell receptor beta chains reported below all come from one sample, sequenced in a study of siplizumab effects on memory and regulatory T cells. Profiled with immunoSEQ multiplex PCR; TCRdb holds only in-frame clones, not every one. Here the sample spans 100,000 or so clones, 91% being singletons. Sequenced sample: CD4+ T cells sorted from blood. These receptors all stem from a human donor in good health.

The chain employs TRBV4-3 and TRBJ2-5, with 7 bases fitting TRBD1. J was trimmed by 5 bases and V by 3 bases; bases with no gene match: 9. Germline V gene sequence: CDR1 LGHNA, CDR2 YSLEER. This CDR3 spans 15 amino acids. The CDR3 loop is CASSQAKTGWETQYF. The CDR3 coding sequence is TGCGCCAGCAGCCAGGCCAAGACAGGGTGGGAGACCCAGTACTTC.

The V gene is TRBV18, the J gene TRBJ2-7, with 9 bases identical to TRBD2. CDR1 and CDR2 from the germline V gene are KGHSH and LQKENI. The trim removed 4 bases at V and 2 bases at J, leaving 3 bases unmatched. This CDR3 is built from 14 residues. In nucleotides, the CDR3 is TGTGCCAGCTCACGCGGGGGGGGAACCTACGAGCAGTACTTC. Amino acids: CASSRGGGTYEQYF.

The V and J genes are TRBV13 and TRBJ1-6; 8 nucleotides match TRBD1. V was pared by 6 bases and J by 5 bases, with 6 bases of the junction left unmatched. Germline CDR1 and CDR2: PRHDT and FYEKMQ (reference sequence). The CDR3 sequence is 15 residues long. The CDR3 sequence: CASSKDRANNSPLHF. CDR3 nucleotide sequence: TGTGCCAGCAGTAAGGACAGGGCTAATAATTCACCCCTCCACTTT. Full variable domain (remainder filled in from reference TRBV13 and TRBJ1-6): AAGVIQSPRHLIKEKRETATLKCYPIPRHDTVYWYQQGPGQDPQFLISFYEKMQSDKGSIPDRFSAQQFSDYHSELNMSSLELGDSALYFCASSKDRANNSPLHFGNGTRLTVT.

This chain uses TRBV18 with TRBJ2-1; D not resolved. Trimming took off 3 bases at V and 5 bases at J, with 14 bases between the two ends. This CDR3 comprises 15 residues. Per the germline V gene, CDR1 is KGHSH and CDR2 is LQKENI. This CDR3 reads CASSPEVGGHNEQFF. CDR3 DNA: TGTGCCAGCTCACCGGAAGTCGGTGGACACAATGAGCAGTTCTTC.

This chain connects TRBV4-3 to TRBJ1-2, with a weak D call TRBD1 (6 bases). Germline V gives CDR1 LGHNA, CDR2 YSLEER. The CDR3 runs to 14 residues. V was shortened by 7 bases and J by 2 bases, with 14 bases between the two germline ends. CDR3 coding DNA: TGCGCCAGCACCCTAGACAGGACCAACTATGGCTACACCTTC. Amino acid sequence: CASTLDRTNYGYTF.

The chain carries TRBV6-6 and TRBJ1-2; D may be TRBD1 (6 bases). The V gene's germline CDR1 is MNHNY and CDR2 SVGAGI (reference sequence). The CDR3 has 13 residues. Trimming took 2 bases from V and 8 from J, leaving 12 bases between them. The CDR3 loop reads CASSYGTSQGYTF. CDR3 nucleotides: TGTGCCAGCAGTTACGGGACATCTCAGGGCTACACCTTC.

The J gene is TRBJ2-5, the V gene TRBV4-2; 11 bases align to TRBD2. This CDR3 is 17 amino acids long. Germline CDR1 reads LGHNA; CDR2 reads YNFKEQ. Trimming removed 4 bases from V and 1 base from J; junction bases left unmatched: 8. CDR3 loop: CASSPYIGTSGQETQYF. DNA of the CDR3: TGTGCCAGCAGCCCGTACATCGGGACTAGCGGCCAAGAGACCCAGTACTTC.

This sequence joins TRBV18 and TRBJ2-5; possible D gene TRBD1, 5 bases. The V and J ends lost 5 bases and 10 bases respectively, with 35 bases between them. The CDR3 length is 19 residues. The germline gives CDR1 KGHSH, CDR2 LQKENI. CDR3 sequence reads: CASSFSRDSVVDTDSGQYF. The CDR3 bases are TGTGCCAGCTCATTTTCACGCGACAGTGTAGTCGACACCGACAGTGGCCAGTACTTC.

This rearrangement joins TRBV30 to TRBJ2-2, with D unresolved. V lost 3 bases to trimming and J lost 1 base, with 3 bases between them. Per the germline V gene, CDR1 is GTSNPN and CDR2 is SVGIG (reference sequence). CDR3 length: 12 amino acids. CDR3 residues: CAWSENTGELFF. The CDR3 DNA is TGTGCCTGGAGCGAGAACACCGGGGAGCTGTTTTTT.

This clone was seen only once. The CDR3 loop reads CASSSLGVEAFF. The CDR3 bases are TGTGCCAGCAGTTCCTTGGGGGTAGAAGCTTTCTTT. The chain combines TRBV6-5 with TRBJ1-1; D may be TRBD1 (5 bases). Germline values: CDR1 MNHEY, CDR2 SVGAGI. V was pared by 4 bases and J by 8 bases, with 11 bases between. The CDR3 length is 12 residues.

A single count supports this clone. This chain uses TRBV4-3 with TRBJ2-5; 8 positions match TRBD2. The V segment lost 0 bases and the J segment 8 bases; nucleotides outside the gene matches: 5. The CDR3 length is 14 residues. From germline, CDR1 is LGHNA and CDR2 YSLEER. The DNA for the CDR3 is TGCGCCAGCAGCCAAGATCGGGGGGGGGTTACCCAGTACTTC. Translating it yields CASSQDRGGVTQYF.

The chain joins TRBV19 to TRBJ2-7; perhaps TRBD1 as D (6 bases). CDR1 LNHDA and CDR2 SQIVND come from the germline V gene (reference sequence). Trimming pared 3 bases from V and 4 bases from J, leaving 19 bases between. CDR3 size: 16 residues. The CDR3 coding sequence is TGTGCCAGTAGTATGTTTACCGGGCAGGGGCCTTACGAGCAGTACTTC. As protein: CASSMFTGQGPYEQYF. The variable domain in full, with the rest retrieved from reference TRBV19 and TRBJ2-7, is DGGITQSPKYLFRKEGQNVTLSCEQNLNHDAMYWYRQDPGQGLRLIYYSQIVNDFQKGDIAEGYSVSREKKESFPLTVTSAQKNPTAFYLCASSMFTGQGPYEQYFGPGTRLTVT.

The J gene is TRBJ1-1, the V gene TRBV19, with TRBD1 matching over 7 bases. This CDR3 has 14 amino acids. The germline V gene has CDR1 LNHDA and CDR2 SQIVND (reference sequence). J was trimmed by 6 bases and V by 4 bases; bases with no gene match: 8. This chain's CDR3 is CASSTGRDSSEAFF. CDR3 coding DNA: TGTGCCAGTAGTACCGGACGGGACAGTTCTGAAGCTTTCTTT.

This chain links TRBV7-2 with TRBJ2-5; D remains unclear. The CDR3 totals 14 residues. Trimming cost V 2 bases and J 2 bases, with 9 bases left between them. Germline V lookup: CDR1 SGHTA, CDR2 FQGNSA. The CDR3 nucleotides are TGTGCCAGCAGCTTACCCCTACCTCAAGAGACCCAGTACTTC. Protein product: CASSLPLPQETQYF.

The chain uses TRBV7-3 and TRBJ2-2, with TRBD1 matching over 10 bases. Losses at the gene ends were 4 bases for V and 3 bases for J; bases not matched to a gene: 5. There are 16 residues in the CDR3. Germline V CDR1 and CDR2: SGHTA, FQGTGA. CDR3 residues: CASSSDRGQYTGELFF. The CDR3, as DNA: TGTGCCAGCAGCTCAGACAGGGGGCAGTACACCGGGGAGCTGTTTTTT.

V is TRBV11-2 and J is TRBJ2-3; unclear D gene. The germline V and J ends were trimmed by 5 bases and 0 bases, with 12 bases remaining between them. Germline V gene lookup returns CDR1 SGHAT and CDR2 FQNNGV. CDR3 length: 15 amino acids. This CDR3 is CASSGQTPSTDTQYF. DNA of the CDR3: TGTGCCAGCAGCGGCCAGACGCCAAGCACAGATACGCAGTATTTT.

This sequence joins TRBV19 and TRBJ1-6; 8 bases are shared with TRBD1. The CDR3 totals 15 residues. Germline V gene sequence: CDR1 LNHDA, CDR2 SQIVND (reference sequence). J gave up 10 bases and V 6 bases, and 11 bases lay outside the gene matches. The CDR3 DNA sequence: TGTGCCAGTAGACAGGGGGTTTGGGGCTACTCACCCCTCCACTTT. This translates into CASRQGVWGYSPLHF.

The V call is TRBV5-5, the J call TRBJ1-1, with D tentatively TRBD1 (5 bases). The CDR3 sequence is 14 residues long. CDR1 and CDR2 (germline): SGHKS, YYEKEE (reference sequence). V was clipped by 0 bases and J by 1 base, with 7 bases between them. This chain's CDR3 is CASSLDRRNTEAFF. DNA of the CDR3: TGTGCCAGCAGCTTGGACAGGCGGAACACTGAAGCTTTCTTT.

V usage is TRBV29-1 and J usage is TRBJ2-7; 7 bases line up with TRBD1. Trimming cost V 3 bases and J 0 bases; bases outside gene matches: 17. The CDR3 is 18 residues long. Germline values: CDR1 SQVTM, CDR2 ANQGSEA. Written as DNA, the CDR3 is TGCAGCGTTGATTATTACCGGGACAGAAGACTTAACTCCTACGAGCAGTACTTC. Translated, it gives CSVDYYRDRRLNSYEQYF.

This clone was recorded only once. V is TRBV4-3 and J is TRBJ1-3; 7 nucleotides match TRBD1. The CDR3 is 18 residues long. Unmatched junction bases numbered 10, after V lost 2 bases and J lost 0 bases. Germline V CDR1 and CDR2: LGHNA, YSLEER. The chain's CDR3 is CASSQHRGSSGSGNTIYF. CDR3 in DNA: TGCGCCAGCAGCCAACACAGGGGATCATCGGGCTCTGGAAACACCATATATTTT.

The CDR3 nucleotides read TGTGCCAGTAGTATAGTAGGCGAGCAGTACTTC. This codes for CASSIVGEQYF. V is TRBV19 and J is TRBJ2-7; D call uncertain. The V and J ends lost 1 base and 6 bases respectively, with 4 bases between them. This CDR3 has 11 residues. The germline V gene encodes CDR1 LNHDA and CDR2 SQIVND (reference sequence).

The rearrangement joins TRBV10-3 to TRBJ2-5; 7 bases match TRBD2. Germline CDR1 reads ENHRY; CDR2 reads SYGVKD. The CDR3 runs 13 residues. Unmatched junction bases numbered 7, after V lost 8 bases and J lost 4 bases. The CDR3 is CAISMASGETQYF. In DNA form, the CDR3 reads TGTGCCATCTCGATGGCTAGCGGAGAGACCCAGTACTTC.

This clone has only a few counts. The chain couples TRBV6-6 to TRBJ1-1, with D unresolved. The V end was cut by 11 bases, the J end by 1 base, with 11 bases between. Germline V lookup: CDR1 MNHNY, CDR2 SVGAGI (reference sequence). This CDR3 region has 12 residues. Here the CDR3 DNA reads TGTGCCGCACGAGCCAGGAACACTGAAGCTTTCTTT. This sequence encodes CAARARNTEAFF.

J is TRBJ2-1 and V is TRBV4-3, with D possibly TRBD1 on 5 matching bases. Trimming stripped 0 bases from V and 5 bases from J, with 11 bases between. This CDR3 spans 15 amino acids. The germline gives CDR1 LGHNA, CDR2 YSLEER. CDR3 loop: CASSQEGASNNEQFF. The CDR3, as DNA: TGCGCCAGCAGCCAAGAAGGGGCCTCAAACAATGAGCAGTTCTTC.